This T cell receptor beta chain is from a study of blood T cell repertoires in COVID-19. Study overall: The origin of the acute and convalescent COVID-19 samples was the United States, Italy and Spain.

Germline loops: CDR1 MGHRA, CDR2 YSYEKL. The CDR3 runs 15 residues. A remark on this clone: The junction does not match germline at one end; this may be a read error.

The repertoire was sequenced with immunoSEQ multiplex PCR; TCRdb's copy has only in-frame clones and lacks some. Of 200,000 to 300,000 clones listed, 75% to 95% are singletons. Sequencing was done on a sample of peripheral blood. The V call is TRBV4-1, the J call TRBJ2-1; TRBD2 matches at 8 bases. The clonotype comes from a person under 35 with COVID-19, enrolled during active disease. The DNA of the CDR3 is TGCGCCAGCAGCCATAGCGGGACCCCTTACAGTGAGCAGTTCTTC. Translated: CASSHSGTPYSEQFF.